Each of the 21 T cell receptor beta chains below was sequenced from the same sample in a study of CXCR3-negative and CXCR3-positive naive CD8 T cells. 5' RACE with UMI labels generated the TRB cDNA libraries. TCRdb re-called the 5' RACE reads and shows each CDR3 protein once, DNA omitted. The table lists 100,000 to 150,000 distinct CDR3 sequences. Sequencing used naive CXCR3- CD8+ T cells from blood. Subset defined: CD45RO-CCR7+CD27+CD95- naive CD8+ T cells lacking CXCR3 (TNR3-). The origin of the receptors is a human donor in good health. Some clones in this sample may be carry-over from other donors' samples.

The chain has TRBV20-1 and TRBJ2-3; the D call of TRBD1 rests on TCRdb alone, since no DNA is present to check it. The germline V gene has CDR1 DFQATT and CDR2 SNEGSKA (reference sequence). The CDR3 is 17 residues long. CDR3 loop: CSARDTPGTEYTDTQYF.

The genes are TRBV14 and TRBJ1-2; TCRdb's D gene call, TRBD1, goes unchecked for lack of DNA. The CDR3 spans 15 residues. Per germline, CDR1 SGHDN and CDR2 FVKESK. The CDR3 here is CASSQVHRGSYGYTF.

The chain carries TRBV20-1 and TRBJ2-7; TCRdb selects TRBD2, and the lack of DNA leaves this call unchecked. CDR3 length equals 14 residues. The germline V gene encodes CDR1 DFQATT and CDR2 SNEGSKA (reference sequence). CDR3: CSATSGGVTYEQYF.

V usage is TRBV12-3 or TRBV12-4 and J usage is TRBJ2-7; TCRdb's D call, TRBD1, is unchecked because there is no DNA. The CDR3 consists of 15 residues. The CDR3 loop reads CASSLVGQGVYEQYF.

The V call is TRBV5-6, the J call TRBJ1-1; TCRdb names TRBD1, which stays unverified in the absence of DNA. The CDR3 has 15 amino acids. Germline V gene sequence: CDR1 SGHDT, CDR2 YYEEEE. The CDR3 loop is CASSWTPTGGTEAFF.

This sequence joins TRBV25-1 and TRBJ2-2. Germline V gene data show CDR1 as MGHDK and CDR2 as SYGVNS. This CDR3 spans 16 amino acids. CDR3 amino acids: CASSARSRTNTGELFF. Supplemented by reference TRBV25-1 and TRBJ2-2, the full variable domain reads EADIYQTPRYLVIGTGKKITLECSQTMGHDKMYWYQQDPGMELHLIHYSYGVNSTEKGDLSSESTVSRIRTEHFPLTLESARPSHTSQYLCASSARSRTNTGELFFGEGSRLTVL.

This chain links TRBV27 with TRBJ1-6. This CDR3 has 13 amino acids. Germline CDR1 and CDR2: MNHEY and SMNVEV (reference sequence). The CDR3: CASSSTFNSPLHF.

The chain's CDR3 is CASSTWTGTNTGELFF. The chain couples TRBV6-6 to TRBJ2-2; TCRdb proposes TRBD1, but this gene call is untestable without DNA. There are 16 residues in the CDR3. Germline V gene data show CDR1 as MNHNY and CDR2 as SVGAGI (reference sequence).

The rearrangement joins TRBV29-1 to TRBJ2-2; TCRdb designates TRBD2, a call that cannot be tested without DNA. The CDR3 covers 12 residues. Germline lookup yields CDR1 SQVTM and CDR2 ANQGSEA. The CDR3 sequence: CSVLAGTGELFF.

The chain carries TRBV20-1 and TRBJ2-7; TCRdb designates TRBD2, a call that cannot be tested without DNA. The CDR3 loop spans 15 amino acids. Germline CDR1 is DFQATT and CDR2 is SNEGSKA (reference sequence). This CDR3 is CSAGEPGPSPYEQYF.

The chain uses TRBV27 and TRBJ2-7; checking the TCRdb D call of TRBD1 is not possible without DNA. This CDR3 comprises 13 residues. Germline V lookup: CDR1 MNHEY, CDR2 SMNVEV (reference sequence). The CDR3: CATKQGGPYEQYF.

The chain is built from TRBV10-1 and TRBJ2-3; TCRdb picks TRBD1, but there is no DNA to check that call. The CDR3 is 17 residues long. Germline V lookup: CDR1 WNHNN, CDR2 SYGVQD (reference sequence). The CDR3 reads CASSEPGQGISTDTQYF.

This chain's CDR3 is CASSQEDRVRKVNTEAFF. The V call is TRBV4-2, the J call TRBJ1-1; TCRdb's D call, TRBD1, is unchecked because there is no DNA. The CDR3 sequence is 18 residues long. Germline V lookup: CDR1 LGHNA, CDR2 YNFKEQ.

The chain combines TRBV7-9 with TRBJ2-4. Germline-derived CDR1 and CDR2 are SEHNR and FQNEAQ (reference sequence). CDR3 length: 13 residues. The CDR3 here is CASSQASYDIQYF.

V gene TRBV7-6 combines with J gene TRBJ2-1; TCRdb indicates TRBD2, and absent DNA this call remains unverified. The CDR3 has 19 amino acids. Germline V lookup: CDR1 SGHVS, CDR2 FNYEAQ. CDR3 in amino acids: CASSLAPPGELAGMGEQFF.

The J gene is TRBJ1-1, the V gene TRBV9; TCRdb calls TRBD1, which cannot be checked without DNA. This CDR3 is 14 amino acids long. Germline V lookup: CDR1 SGDLS, CDR2 YYNGEE. The CDR3 loop reads CASSVGGALTEAFF.

V and J are TRBV2 and TRBJ2-5; there is no DNA to check the TCRdb D call of TRBD1. This CDR3 contains 16 residues. CDR1 and CDR2 from the germline V gene are SNHLY and FYNNEI. The CDR3 sequence is CASSEGGQGLRETQYF.

The V and J genes are TRBV12-3 or TRBV12-4 and TRBJ2-1; TCRdb lists TRBD1, though no DNA is available to test this call. The CDR3 is 12 residues long. The CDR3 sequence is CASSPHPGEQFF.

This sequence joins TRBV20-1 and TRBJ2-7. The CDR3 is 11 amino acids. Germline V CDR1 and CDR2: DFQATT, SNEGSKA (reference sequence). CDR3 sequence: CSVGDSLEQYF.

The chain joins TRBV13 to TRBJ2-5; no DNA is available, so the TRBD1 call from TCRdb remains unchecked. This CDR3 spans 14 amino acids. Germline CDR1 PRHDT, CDR2 FYEKMQ (reference sequence). The CDR3 reads CASSLAETGGAQYF.

V gene TRBV12-3 or TRBV12-4 combines with J gene TRBJ2-1. This CDR3 spans 15 amino acids. CDR3 in amino acids: CASSRSGSSYNEQFF.